Listed here are 10 T cell receptor beta chains from one sample, sequenced in a study of immune evolution from preneoplasia to lung adenocarcinoma. Libraries were prepared by immunoSEQ multiplex PCR; TCRdb keeps only in-frame clonotypes and omits some of them. The sample holds around 3,000 clones; 83% are singletons and the top ten take roughly 14%. The sequencing sample was made of FFPE adjacent normal lung tissue. These receptors were obtained from a person aged 35-50 years with lung adenocarcinoma.

The chain carries TRBV7-2 and TRBJ1-4; TRBD1 agrees at 7 bases. After removal of 5 bases from V and 6 bases from J, the junction contained 9 bases not matched to a gene. The germline V gene has CDR1 SGHTA and CDR2 FQGNSA. CDR3 length equals 15 residues. CDR3 amino acids: CASSGRTGGYEKLFF. The DNA of the CDR3 is TGTGCCAGCAGCGGGCGGACAGGCGGCTATGAAAAACTGTTTTTT.

The rearrangement uses TRBV6-1 and TRBJ1-1; 7 bases agree with TRBD1. With 6 bases clipped from V and 3 bases from J, the junction kept 7 bases outside the gene matches. This CDR3 spans 14 amino acids. Germline loops: CDR1 MNHNS, CDR2 SASEGT. Here the CDR3 reads CASRGQPLDTEAFF. CDR3 in DNA: TGTGCCAGCAGGGGACAGCCTCTAGACACTGAAGCTTTCTTT.

This chain connects TRBV28 to TRBJ1-3; D remains ambiguous. Germline V gene lookup returns CDR1 MDHEN and CDR2 SYDVKM. The CDR3 is 14 amino acids. Trimming took 2 bases from V and 0 from J, leaving 5 bases between them. CDR3 in amino acids: CASSLTNSGNTIYF. The CDR3 region has the DNA TGTGCCAGCAGTTTAACAAACTCTGGAAACACCATATATTTT.

The chain has TRBV6-4 and TRBJ2-3; D gene uncertain. This CDR3 is 13 amino acids long. Trimming pared 0 bases from V and 3 bases from J, leaving 4 bases between. Germline-derived CDR1 and CDR2 are MRHNA and SNTAGT. The CDR3 DNA is TGTGCCAGCAGTGACTCACCGACAGATACGCAGTATTTT. Its protein is CASSDSPTDTQYF.

This clone was recorded only once. The chain carries TRBV28 and TRBJ2-7; the D gene is possibly TRBD2 (5 bases). The CDR3 extends over 16 amino acids. V was pared by 4 bases and J by 3 bases, with 19 bases between. Germline CDR1 MDHEN, CDR2 SYDVKM. CDR3 sequence: CASSSFMHGEGYEQYF. CDR3 nucleotides: TGTGCCAGCAGTTCGTTTATGCACGGGGAAGGCTACGAGCAGTACTTC.

The rearrangement joins TRBV6-4 to TRBJ2-1; 10 bases are shared with TRBD1. Germline CDR1 and CDR2: MRHNA and SNTAGT. The CDR3 loop spans 19 amino acids. The ends lost 4 bases at V and 0 bases at J; junction bases unmatched: 12. CDR3 bases: TGTGCCAGCAGTGGGGTGGGACAGGGGCTTACCAACTCCTACAATGAGCAGTTCTTC. This sequence encodes CASSGVGQGLTNSYNEQFF.

This clone counts as large (0.1 to 1%). The chain is built from TRBV9 and TRBJ2-7; perhaps TRBD2 as D (5 bases). Germline V gives CDR1 SGDLS, CDR2 YYNGEE. CDR3 length: 15 amino acids. V was shortened by 1 base and J by 3 bases, with 14 bases between the two germline ends. The CDR3 region is CASSVSVGVNYEQYF. CDR3 nucleotides: TGTGCCAGCAGCGTATCGGTCGGGGTTAACTACGAGCAGTACTTC.

The chain couples TRBV29-1 to TRBJ2-1; 9 bases match TRBD1. The junction had 5 bases not matched to a gene; V was cut back by 2 bases and J by 6 bases. Per germline, CDR1 SQVTM and CDR2 ANQGSEA. The CDR3 has 14 amino acids. The CDR3: CSVETGGFINEQFF. Written as DNA, the CDR3 is TGCAGCGTTGAAACAGGGGGCTTTATCAATGAGCAGTTCTTC.

The chain uses TRBV2 and TRBJ2-4; the D gene is possibly TRBD2 (6 bases). The V and J ends lost 3 bases and 15 bases respectively, with 21 bases between them. Germline lookup yields CDR1 SNHLY and CDR2 FYNNEI. The CDR3 is 14 amino acids. For the CDR3, the DNA is TGTGCCAGCAGTGAGGCTAGCGTGGGGATTATGCGGTACTTC. Translating gives CASSEASVGIMRYF.

The chain employs TRBV29-1 and TRBJ1-1; a possible D gene is TRBD1 (6 bases). Trimming removed 8 bases from V and 4 bases from J, with 14 bases in between. The CDR3 totals 12 residues. Germline CDR1 and CDR2: SQVTM and ANQGSEA. The CDR3 is CSLAQGGTEAFF. CDR3 nucleotides: TGCAGCCTAGCACAGGGTGGCACTGAAGCTTTCTTT.